The clone carrying this T cell receptor (beta chain) showed up many times. Its antigen is not known. This specimen comes from a study of T-cell memory formation after mild COVID-19. In the study overall: Largely, the TCR clusters proved donor specific.

Study-wide findings and caveats: Contracting clones from day 15 to 85 had balanced CD4/CD8; later expanders favoured CD4+. Shrinking CD4+ clones resided mostly in CM and EM, and CD8+ ones in EMRA.

Barcoded TCR alpha and TCR beta cDNA libraries with UMIs came from 5'RACE using constant-segment primers. Using its own MiXCR run on the 5' RACE reads, TCRdb lists one record per CDR3 protein. The table lists about 340,000 distinct CDR3 sequences, over 10% of them singletons. Germline lookup yields CDR1 KGHSH and CDR2 LQKENI. CDR3 length: 13 amino acids. The germline V and J ends were trimmed by 2 bases and 4 bases, with 8 bases remaining between them. The sequenced sample consisted of PBMCs or a T cell subset sorted from them (not recorded which). The chain links TRBV18 to TRBJ1-1; D not resolved. The clonotype comes from a man aged 18 to 30 who had mild COVID-19 (a few samples of this study predate the infection). Cell type and time point are not known. The CDR3 bases are TGTGCCAGCTCACCATTTAAGGGCACTGAAGCTTTCTTT. Its protein product is CASSPFKGTEAFF. The whole variable domain, filled in from reference TRBV18 and TRBJ1-1, reads NAGVMQNPRHLVRRRGQEARLRCSPMKGHSHVYWYRQLPEEGLKFMVYLQKENIIDESGMPKERFSAEFPKEGPSILRIQQVVRGDSAAYFCASSPFKGTEAFFGQGTRLTVV.